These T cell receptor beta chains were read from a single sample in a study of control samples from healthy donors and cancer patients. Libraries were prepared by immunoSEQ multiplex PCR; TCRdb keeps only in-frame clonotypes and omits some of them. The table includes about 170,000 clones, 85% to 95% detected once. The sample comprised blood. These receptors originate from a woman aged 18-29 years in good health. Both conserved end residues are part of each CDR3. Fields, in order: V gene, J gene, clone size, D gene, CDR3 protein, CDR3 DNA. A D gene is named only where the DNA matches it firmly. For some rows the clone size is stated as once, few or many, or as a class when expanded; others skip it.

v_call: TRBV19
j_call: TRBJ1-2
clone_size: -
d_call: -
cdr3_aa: CASSTGSNYGYTF
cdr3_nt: TGTGCCAGTAGTACGGGGAGTAACTATGGCTACACCTTC

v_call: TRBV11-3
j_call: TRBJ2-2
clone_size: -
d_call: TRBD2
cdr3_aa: CASSLGTRSPSNTGELFF
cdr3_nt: TGTGCCAGCAGCTTAGGGACTAGATCCCCCTCGAACACCGGGGAGCTGTTTTTT

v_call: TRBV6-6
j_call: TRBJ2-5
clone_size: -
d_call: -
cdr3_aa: CASILSSAQETQYF
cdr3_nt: TGTGCCAGCATTCTTAGTAGCGCTCAAGAGACCCAGTACTTC

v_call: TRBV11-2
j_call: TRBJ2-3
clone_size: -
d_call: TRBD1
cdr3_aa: CASSRDRGSDTQYF
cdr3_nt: TGTGCCAGCAGCCGGGACAGGGGGTCAGATACGCAGTATTTT

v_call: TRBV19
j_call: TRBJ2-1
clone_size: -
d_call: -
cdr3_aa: CASSSGSYNEQFF
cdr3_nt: TGTGCCAGTAGTAGCGGCAGCTACAATGAGCAGTTCTTC

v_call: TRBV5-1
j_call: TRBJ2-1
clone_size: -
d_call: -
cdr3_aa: CASSLSSGNEQFF
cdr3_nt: TGCGCCAGCAGCCTTAGTTCGGGGAATGAGCAGTTCTTC

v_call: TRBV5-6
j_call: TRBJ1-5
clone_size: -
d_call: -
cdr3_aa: CASSFFAQGNQPQHF
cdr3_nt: TGTGCCAGCAGCTTTTTTGCTCAGGGGAATCAGCCCCAGCATTTT

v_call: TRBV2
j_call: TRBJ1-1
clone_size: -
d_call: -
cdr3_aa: CASRGTIQPNTEAFF
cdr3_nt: TGTGCCAGCAGGGGAACTATACAGCCGAACACTGAAGCTTTCTTT

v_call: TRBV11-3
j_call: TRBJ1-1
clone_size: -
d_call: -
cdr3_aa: CASEEGFETEAFF
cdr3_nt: TGTGCCAGCGAGGAGGGCTTCGAGACTGAAGCTTTCTTT

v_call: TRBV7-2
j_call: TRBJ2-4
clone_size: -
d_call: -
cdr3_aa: CASEGVASAKNIQYF
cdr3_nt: TGTGCCAGCGAGGGGGTAGCGAGCGCCAAAAACATTCAGTACTTC

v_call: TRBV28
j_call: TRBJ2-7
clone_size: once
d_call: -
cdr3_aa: CASSLNRVSEQYF
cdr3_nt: TGTGCCAGCAGTTTGAACAGGGTGAGCGAGCAGTACTTC

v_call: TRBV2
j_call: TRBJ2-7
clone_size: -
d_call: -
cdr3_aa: CASRESGNLYYEQYF
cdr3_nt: TGTGCCAGCAGGGAATCGGGGAATCTCTATTACGAGCAGTACTTC

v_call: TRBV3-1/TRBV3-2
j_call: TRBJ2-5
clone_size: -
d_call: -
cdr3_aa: CASSHTETQYF
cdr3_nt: TGTGCCAGCAGCCATACCGAGACCCAGTACTTC

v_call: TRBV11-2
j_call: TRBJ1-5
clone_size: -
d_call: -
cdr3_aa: CASSSYRELCNQPQHF
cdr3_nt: TGTGCCAGCAGCTCGTACAGGGAATTATGCAATCAGCCCCAGCATTTT

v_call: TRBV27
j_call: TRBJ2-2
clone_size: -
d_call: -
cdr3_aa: CASSSGQKNTGELLF
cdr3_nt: TGTGCCAGCAGTTCTGGCCAAAAGAACACCGGGGAGCTGCTTTTT

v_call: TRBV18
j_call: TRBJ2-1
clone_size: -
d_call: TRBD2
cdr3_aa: CASSGAGGRSYNEQFF
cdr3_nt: TGTGCCAGCTCAGGAGCGGGAGGGCGCTCCTACAATGAGCAGTTCTTC

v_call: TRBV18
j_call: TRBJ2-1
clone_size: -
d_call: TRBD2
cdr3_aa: CASSPPTSGRSNEQFF
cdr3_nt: TGTGCCAGCTCACCCCCAACTAGCGGGAGGAGTAATGAGCAGTTCTTC

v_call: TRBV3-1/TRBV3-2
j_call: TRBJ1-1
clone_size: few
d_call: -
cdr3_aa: CASSQGIEAFF
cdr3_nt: TGTGCCAGCAGCCAGGGGATCGAAGCTTTCTTT

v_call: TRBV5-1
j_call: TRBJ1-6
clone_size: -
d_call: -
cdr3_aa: CASSLTRGDSYNSPLHF
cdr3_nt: TGCGCCAGCAGCTTGACACGCGGGGACTCCTATAATTCACCCCTCCACTTT

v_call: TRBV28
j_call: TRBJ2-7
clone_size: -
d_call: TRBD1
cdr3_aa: CASSPAGQGSYEQYF
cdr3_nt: TGTGCCAGCAGCCCGGCGGGACAGGGGTCCTACGAGCAGTACTTC

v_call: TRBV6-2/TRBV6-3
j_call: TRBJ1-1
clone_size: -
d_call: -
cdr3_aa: CASSPVGDRNTEAFF
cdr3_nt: TGTGCCAGCAGCCCCGTGGGCGACAGAAACACTGAAGCTTTCTTT

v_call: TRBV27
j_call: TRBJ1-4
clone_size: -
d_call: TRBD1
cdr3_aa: CASSQQGKGFMRKLFF
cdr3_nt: TGTGCCAGCAGTCAACAGGGGAAAGGTTTCATGAGGAAACTGTTTTTT

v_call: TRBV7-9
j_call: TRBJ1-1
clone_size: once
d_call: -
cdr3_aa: CASSLVGPTEAFF
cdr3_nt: TGTGCCAGCAGCTTAGTAGGGCCCACTGAAGCTTTCTTT